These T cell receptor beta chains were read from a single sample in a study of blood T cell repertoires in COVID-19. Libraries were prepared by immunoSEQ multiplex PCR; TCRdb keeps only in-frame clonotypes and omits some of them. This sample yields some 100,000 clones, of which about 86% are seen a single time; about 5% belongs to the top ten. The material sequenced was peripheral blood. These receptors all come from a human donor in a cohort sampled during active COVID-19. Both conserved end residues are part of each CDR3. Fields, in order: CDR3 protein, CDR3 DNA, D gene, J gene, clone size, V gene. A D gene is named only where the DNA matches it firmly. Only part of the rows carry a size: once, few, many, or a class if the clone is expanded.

CDR3aa: CASRGLAGETQYF
CDR3nt: TGTGCCAGCAGGGGGCTAGCGGGAGAGACCCAGTACTTC
d_gene: TRBD2
j_gene: TRBJ2-5
abundance: -
v_gene: TRBV2

CDR3aa: CAISESRGREKTQYF
CDR3nt: TGTGCCATCAGTGAGAGTCGAGGGCGCGAAAAGACCCAGTACTTC
d_gene: -
j_gene: TRBJ2-5
abundance: -
v_gene: TRBV10-3

CDR3aa: CASSQFRAGGGGYTF
CDR3nt: TGCGCCAGCAGCCAATTTAGGGCAGGGGGCGGAGGCTACACCTTC
d_gene: TRBD1
j_gene: TRBJ1-2
abundance: few
v_gene: TRBV4-1

CDR3aa: CATEQNTDTQYF
CDR3nt: TGTGCTACAGAGCAAAACACAGATACGCAGTATTTT
d_gene: -
j_gene: TRBJ2-3
abundance: -
v_gene: TRBV28

CDR3aa: CASSQGGRAHTGELFF
CDR3nt: TGTGCCAGCAGCCAGGGGGGGAGGGCCCACACCGGGGAGCTGTTTTTT
d_gene: TRBD2
j_gene: TRBJ2-2
abundance: -
v_gene: TRBV3-1/TRBV3-2

CDR3aa: CASSQGDRMASGRRGSYNEQFF
CDR3nt: TGCGCCAGCAGCCAAGGGGACCGGATGGCTAGCGGGAGGCGGGGATCCTACAATGAGCAGTTCTTC
d_gene: TRBD2
j_gene: TRBJ2-1
abundance: -
v_gene: TRBV4-1

CDR3aa: CASSLQGSGGQETQYF
CDR3nt: TGCGCCAGCAGCCTACAAGGAAGCGGGGGCCAAGAGACCCAGTACTTC
d_gene: TRBD2
j_gene: TRBJ2-5
abundance: -
v_gene: TRBV4-1

CDR3aa: CASSLGPASEQYF
CDR3nt: TGTGCCAGCAGTTTAGGCCCTGCGAGCGAGCAGTACTTC
d_gene: -
j_gene: TRBJ2-7
abundance: once
v_gene: TRBV12-3/TRBV12-4

CDR3aa: CASSHKSGGGAYEQYF
CDR3nt: TGTGCCAGCAGCCATAAATCCGGCGGGGGTGCCTACGAGCAGTACTTC
d_gene: TRBD2
j_gene: TRBJ2-7
abundance: -
v_gene: TRBV3-1/TRBV3-2

CDR3aa: CASTNLGGSNQPQHF
CDR3nt: TGTGCCAGCACCAATTTGGGAGGGAGCAATCAGCCCCAGCATTTT
d_gene: -
j_gene: TRBJ1-5
abundance: -
v_gene: TRBV2

CDR3aa: CASSLEGRDQPQHF
CDR3nt: TGTGCCAGCAGTTTAGAGGGAAGGGATCAGCCCCAGCATTTT
d_gene: -
j_gene: TRBJ1-5
abundance: -
v_gene: TRBV27

CDR3aa: CASSSYRKAYEQYF
CDR3nt: TGTGCCAGCAGTTCTTACAGGAAAGCCTACGAGCAGTACTTC
d_gene: -
j_gene: TRBJ2-7
abundance: -
v_gene: TRBV27

CDR3aa: CASSELDRGSLYEQYF
CDR3nt: TGTGCCAGCAGTGAGCTCGACAGGGGGTCTCTATACGAGCAGTACTTC
d_gene: TRBD1
j_gene: TRBJ2-7
abundance: -
v_gene: TRBV6-1

CDR3aa: CATSRGRQGAGNQPQHF
CDR3nt: TGTGCCACCAGCAGAGGTAGACAGGGGGCTGGCAATCAGCCCCAGCATTTT
d_gene: TRBD1
j_gene: TRBJ1-5
abundance: -
v_gene: TRBV15

CDR3aa: CASSITGQAFREQYF
CDR3nt: TGTGCCAGTAGTATCACGGGACAGGCTTTTCGGGAGCAGTACTTC
d_gene: TRBD1
j_gene: TRBJ2-7
abundance: -
v_gene: TRBV19

CDR3aa: CASGTGTSDQETQYF
CDR3nt: TGTGCTAGTGGGACCGGGACTAGCGACCAAGAGACCCAGTACTTC
d_gene: TRBD2
j_gene: TRBJ2-5
abundance: -
v_gene: TRBV12-5

CDR3aa: CASSLFSETQYF
CDR3nt: TGTGCCAGCAGCTTATTTAGCGAGACCCAGTACTTC
d_gene: -
j_gene: TRBJ2-5
abundance: -
v_gene: TRBV7-9

CDR3aa: CASSVNGDSYQYF
CDR3nt: TGTGCCAGCAGCGTTAATGGGGACAGCTACCAGTACTTC
d_gene: TRBD1
j_gene: TRBJ2-7
abundance: -
v_gene: TRBV6-5

CDR3aa: CASSQDVGLAGGLETQYF
CDR3nt: TGCGCCAGCAGCCAAGATGTGGGCCTAGCGGGAGGTCTGGAGACCCAGTACTTC
d_gene: TRBD2
j_gene: TRBJ2-5
abundance: once
v_gene: TRBV4-3

CDR3aa: CASSVTRQGGYNYGYTF
CDR3nt: TGTGCCAGCAGCGTAACCAGACAGGGGGGCTACAACTATGGCTACACCTTC
d_gene: TRBD1
j_gene: TRBJ1-2
abundance: -
v_gene: TRBV9

CDR3aa: CAIRANSGPEETQYF
CDR3nt: TGTGCCATCAGGGCGAATAGCGGGCCGGAGGAGACCCAGTACTTC
d_gene: TRBD2
j_gene: TRBJ2-5
abundance: -
v_gene: TRBV10-3

CDR3aa: CASSLEGLAGRNEQFF
CDR3nt: TGTGCCAGCAGCTTAGAGGGACTAGCGGGGAGAAATGAGCAGTTCTTC
d_gene: TRBD2
j_gene: TRBJ2-1
abundance: once
v_gene: TRBV11-2

CDR3aa: CASSLFRSGYTGELFF
CDR3nt: TGCGCCAGCAGCTTGTTCAGGTCGGGATACACCGGGGAGCTGTTTTTT
d_gene: -
j_gene: TRBJ2-2
abundance: -
v_gene: TRBV5-1

CDR3aa: CASSLGRGLRETQYF
CDR3nt: TGCGCCAGCAGCTTGGGCAGGGGGCTACGGGAGACCCAGTACTTC
d_gene: TRBD1
j_gene: TRBJ2-5
abundance: -
v_gene: TRBV5-1

CDR3aa: CAWSPKGAAGNTIYF
CDR3nt: TGTGCCTGGAGTCCTAAGGGGGCTGCCGGAAACACCATATATTTT
d_gene: TRBD1
j_gene: TRBJ1-3
abundance: -
v_gene: TRBV30

CDR3aa: CASSRSTDTQYF
CDR3nt: TGCGCCAGCAGTCGTAGCACAGATACGCAGTATTTT
d_gene: -
j_gene: TRBJ2-3
abundance: -
v_gene: TRBV5-1

CDR3aa: CASSPRNRAGGPQETQYF
CDR3nt: TGTGCCAGCAGTCCCCGAAACCGAGCGGGAGGGCCACAAGAGACCCAGTACTTC
d_gene: TRBD2
j_gene: TRBJ2-5
abundance: once
v_gene: TRBV6-6

CDR3aa: CASSDGPGGQKLFF
CDR3nt: TGTGCCAGCAGTGACGGGCCAGGGGGGCAAAAACTGTTTTTT
d_gene: TRBD1
j_gene: TRBJ1-4
abundance: -
v_gene: TRBV6-1

CDR3aa: CAWRAGGRGGELFF
CDR3nt: TGTGCCTGGAGGGCCGGGGGGCGGGGCGGGGAGCTGTTTTTT
d_gene: -
j_gene: TRBJ2-2
abundance: -
v_gene: TRBV30

CDR3aa: CASSPNPGQGAFGANVLTF
CDR3nt: TGTGCCAGCAGTCCTAATCCGGGACAGGGGGCCTTTGGGGCCAACGTCCTGACTTTC
d_gene: TRBD1
j_gene: TRBJ2-6
abundance: -
v_gene: TRBV5-4

CDR3aa: CASSTGQGIETQYF
CDR3nt: TGTGCCAGTAGTACGGGACAGGGGATAGAGACCCAGTACTTC
d_gene: TRBD1
j_gene: TRBJ2-5
abundance: -
v_gene: TRBV19

CDR3aa: CASSLRLAGSSYNEQFF
CDR3nt: TGTGCCAGCAGTCTTAGACTAGCGGGGAGCTCCTACAATGAGCAGTTCTTC
d_gene: TRBD2
j_gene: TRBJ2-1
abundance: -
v_gene: TRBV28

CDR3aa: CASSLSISGANVLTF
CDR3nt: TGTGCCAGCAGCTTATCTATCTCTGGGGCCAACGTCCTGACTTTC
d_gene: -
j_gene: TRBJ2-6
abundance: -
v_gene: TRBV11-2

CDR3aa: CASSIELASTSHNYGYTF
CDR3nt: TGTGCCAGTAGTATTGAACTAGCCAGCACCAGCCATAACTATGGCTACACCTTC
d_gene: -
j_gene: TRBJ1-2
abundance: -
v_gene: TRBV19

CDR3aa: CASSQEQGPGELFF
CDR3nt: TGTGCCAGCAGCCAAGAACAGGGGCCCGGGGAGCTGTTTTTT
d_gene: TRBD1
j_gene: TRBJ2-2
abundance: -
v_gene: TRBV4-2

CDR3aa: CASSYLASENTGELFF
CDR3nt: TGTGCCAGCAGCTATCTGGCTAGCGAGAACACCGGGGAGCTGTTTTTT
d_gene: -
j_gene: TRBJ2-2
abundance: -
v_gene: TRBV7-3